A single count supports the clone carrying this TCR beta chain. Its matching antigen is unknown. Samples were taken at baseline and on day 1 of cycles 4 and 7. This table comes from immunoSEQ multiplex PCR, and its TCRdb copy is limited to in-frame clones, with some not included. The sample consists of fewer than 20,000 clones, around 70% of them appearing once. This record belongs to a study of OX40 agonist ivuxolimab in advanced cancers. Looking at the study overall: There were three patients with partial responses, one having hepatocellular carcinoma and two cutaneous melanoma. Findings and caveats of the study: Researchers did not determine the expanded peripheral T cells' antigen specificity. Clonal expansion among partial responders at 0.1-3.0 mg/kg ranked near the lowest.

This clonotype was obtained from an adult with an advanced solid tumor such as melanoma, head and neck, liver or kidney cancer. Sequences were derived from CD4+ or CD8+ T cells sorted from blood, sampled in a trial of the OX40 agonist ivuxolimab.

The DNA of the CDR3 is TGTGCCAGCAGCGCACTTGACAATTACTACTACGAGCAGTACTTC. Its protein is CASSALDNYYYEQYF. The gene calls are TRBV28 and TRBJ2-7; unclear D gene. The CDR3 is 15 amino acids. V shed 6 bases and J shed 3 bases, with 18 bases lying between them. The germline gives CDR1 MDHEN, CDR2 SYDVKM.